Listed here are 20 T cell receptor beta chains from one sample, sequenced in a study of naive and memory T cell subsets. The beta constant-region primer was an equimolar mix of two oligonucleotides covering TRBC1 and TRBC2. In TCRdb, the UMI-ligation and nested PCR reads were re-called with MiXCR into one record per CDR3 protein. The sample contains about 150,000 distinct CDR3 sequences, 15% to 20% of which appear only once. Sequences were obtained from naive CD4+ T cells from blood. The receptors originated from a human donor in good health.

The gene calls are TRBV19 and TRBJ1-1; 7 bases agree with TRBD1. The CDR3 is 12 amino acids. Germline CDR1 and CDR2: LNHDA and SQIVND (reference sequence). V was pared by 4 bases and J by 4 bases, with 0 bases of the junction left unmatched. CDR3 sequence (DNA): TGTGCCAGTAGTAAGGGGGCCACTGAAGCTTTCTTT. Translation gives CASSKGATEAFF.

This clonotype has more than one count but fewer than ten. CDR3 loop: CASSPTEGRKYEQYF. The DNA for the CDR3 is TGTGCCAGCTCACCAACGGAGGGCAGGAAGTACGAGCAGTACTTC. V gene TRBV18 combines with J gene TRBJ2-7; a weak D match, TRBD2 (6 bases). This CDR3 is built from 15 residues. The germline gives CDR1 KGHSH, CDR2 LQKENI. V lost 2 bases, J lost 4 bases, and 15 bases lay in between. Drawing the rest from reference TRBV18 and TRBJ2-7, the complete variable domain is NAGVMQNPRHLVRRRGQEARLRCSPMKGHSHVYWYRQLPEEGLKFMVYLQKENIIDESGMPKERFSAEFPKEGPSILRIQQVVRGDSAAYFCASSPTEGRKYEQYFGPGTRLTVT.

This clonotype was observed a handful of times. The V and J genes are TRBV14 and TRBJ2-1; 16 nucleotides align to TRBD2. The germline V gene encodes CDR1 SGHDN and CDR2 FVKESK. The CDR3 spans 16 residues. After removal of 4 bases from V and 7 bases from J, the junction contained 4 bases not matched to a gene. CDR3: CASSRPGLAGGNEQFF. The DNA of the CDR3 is TGTGCCAGCAGCCGGCCGGGACTAGCGGGAGGGAATGAGCAGTTCTTC.

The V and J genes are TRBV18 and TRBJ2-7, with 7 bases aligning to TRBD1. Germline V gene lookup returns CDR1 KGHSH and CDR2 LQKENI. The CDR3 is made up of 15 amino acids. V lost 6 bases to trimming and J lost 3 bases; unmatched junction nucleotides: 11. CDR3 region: CASSLSGTASYEQYF. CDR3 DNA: TGTGCCAGCTCCCTTTCCGGGACAGCGAGCTACGAGCAGTACTTC. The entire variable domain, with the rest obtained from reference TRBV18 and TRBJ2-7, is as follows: NAGVMQNPRHLVRRRGQEARLRCSPMKGHSHVYWYRQLPEEGLKFMVYLQKENIIDESGMPKERFSAEFPKEGPSILRIQQVVRGDSAAYFCASSLSGTASYEQYFGPGTRLTVT.

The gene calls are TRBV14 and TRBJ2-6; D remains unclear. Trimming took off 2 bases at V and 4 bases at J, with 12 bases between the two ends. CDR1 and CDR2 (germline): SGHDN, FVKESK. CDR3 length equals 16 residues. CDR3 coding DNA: TGTGCCAGCAGCCAATTGCCAGAGGCCGGGGCCAACGTCCTGACTTTC. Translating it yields CASSQLPEAGANVLTF.

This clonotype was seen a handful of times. The DNA for the CDR3 is TGTGCCAGCAGCTTAGAGGCAGCGGGATTTCTAGATACGCAGTATTTT. It codes for CASSLEAAGFLDTQYF. The rearrangement links TRBV7-6 to TRBJ2-3, with TRBD2 matching 7 bases. Trimming at V came to 1 base and at J to 5 bases, leaving 9 bases not matched to a gene. The germline CDR1 and CDR2 sequences are SGHVS and FNYEAQ. The CDR3 is made up of 16 amino acids.

CDR3 region: CASSETGGAGGTEAFF. The CDR3 DNA reads as TGTGCCAGCAGCGAAACAGGGGGCGCAGGAGGAACTGAAGCTTTCTTT. The chain combines TRBV9 with TRBJ1-1; TRBD1 aligns across 9 bases. Losses at the gene ends were 3 bases for V and 5 bases for J; bases not matched to a gene: 11. This CDR3 region has 16 residues. Per germline, CDR1 SGDLS and CDR2 YYNGEE.

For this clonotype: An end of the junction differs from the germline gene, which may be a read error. The CDR3: CASSPRLAASSYNEQSF. CDR3 sequence (DNA): TGTGCCAGCTCACCGCGACTAGCGGCAAGCTCCTACAATGAGCAGTCCTTC. V and J are TRBV18 and TRBJ2-1; 9 bases match TRBD2. The CDR3 is 17 residues long. Germline V gene sequence: CDR1 KGHSH, CDR2 LQKENI.

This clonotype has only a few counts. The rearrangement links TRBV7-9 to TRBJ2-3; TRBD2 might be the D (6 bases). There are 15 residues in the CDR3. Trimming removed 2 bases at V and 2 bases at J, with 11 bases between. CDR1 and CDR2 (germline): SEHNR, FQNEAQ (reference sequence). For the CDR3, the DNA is TGTGCCAGCAGCTTACTAGCGCACAACACAGATACGCAGTATTTT. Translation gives CASSLLAHNTDTQYF. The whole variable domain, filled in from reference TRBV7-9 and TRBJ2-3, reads DTGVSQNPRHKITKRGQNVTFRCDPISEHNRLYWYRQTLGQGPEFLTYFQNEAQLEKSRLLSDRFSAERPKGSFSTLEIQRTEQGDSAMYLCASSLLAHNTDTQYFGPGTRLTVL.

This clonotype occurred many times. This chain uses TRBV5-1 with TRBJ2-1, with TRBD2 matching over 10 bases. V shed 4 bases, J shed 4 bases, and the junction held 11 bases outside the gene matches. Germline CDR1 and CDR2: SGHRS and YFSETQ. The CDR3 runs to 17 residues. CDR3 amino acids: CASSPPTSGYQYNEQFF. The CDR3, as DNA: TGCGCCAGCAGCCCACCGACTAGCGGGTATCAATACAATGAGCAGTTCTTC.

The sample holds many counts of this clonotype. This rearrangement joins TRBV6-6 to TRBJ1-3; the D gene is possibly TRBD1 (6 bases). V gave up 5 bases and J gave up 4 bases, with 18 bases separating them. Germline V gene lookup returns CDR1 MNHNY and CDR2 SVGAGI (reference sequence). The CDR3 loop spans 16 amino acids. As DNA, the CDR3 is TGTGCCAGCAGTCCCTTGATGGGGGCGTCGGGAAACACCATATATTTT. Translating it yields CASSPLMGASGNTIYF.

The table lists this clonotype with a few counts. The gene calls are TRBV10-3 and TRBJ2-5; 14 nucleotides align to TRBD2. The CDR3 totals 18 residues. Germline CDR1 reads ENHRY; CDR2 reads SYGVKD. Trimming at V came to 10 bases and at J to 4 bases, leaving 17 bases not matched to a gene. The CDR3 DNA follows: TGTGCCAGCTTACCGGGACTAGCGGGAGACGAATCAGGAGAGACCCAGTACTTC. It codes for CASLPGLAGDESGETQYF.

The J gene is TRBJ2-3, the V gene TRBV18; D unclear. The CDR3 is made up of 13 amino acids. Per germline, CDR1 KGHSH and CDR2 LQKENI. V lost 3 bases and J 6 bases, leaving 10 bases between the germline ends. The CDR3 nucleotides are TGTGCCAGCTCACCTGGTGTTACGGATACGCAGTATTTT. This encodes CASSPGVTDTQYF.

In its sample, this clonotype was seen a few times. The CDR3 loop reads CSVEGGRESYNEQFF. For the CDR3, the DNA is TGCAGCGTTGAAGGAGGGCGGGAGTCCTACAATGAGCAGTTCTTC. This rearrangement joins TRBV29-1 to TRBJ2-1; TRBD2 aligns across 7 bases. This CDR3 comprises 15 residues. V was clipped by 1 base and J by 1 base; unmatched bases: 4. Germline V gene data show CDR1 as SQVTM and CDR2 as ANQGSEA.

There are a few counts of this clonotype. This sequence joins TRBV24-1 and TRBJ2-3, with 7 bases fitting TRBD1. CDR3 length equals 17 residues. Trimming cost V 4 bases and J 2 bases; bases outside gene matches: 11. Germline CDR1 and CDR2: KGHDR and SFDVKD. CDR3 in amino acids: CATSEPYDRAFTDTQYF. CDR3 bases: TGTGCCACCAGTGAACCTTACGACAGGGCCTTCACAGATACGCAGTATTTT.

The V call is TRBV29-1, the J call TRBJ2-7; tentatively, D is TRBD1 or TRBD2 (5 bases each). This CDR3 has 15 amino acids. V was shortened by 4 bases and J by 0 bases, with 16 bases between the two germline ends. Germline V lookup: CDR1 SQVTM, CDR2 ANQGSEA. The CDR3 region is CSVAEGRAISYEQYF. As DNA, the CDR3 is TGCAGCGTTGCTGAGGGCAGGGCCATCTCCTACGAGCAGTACTTC.

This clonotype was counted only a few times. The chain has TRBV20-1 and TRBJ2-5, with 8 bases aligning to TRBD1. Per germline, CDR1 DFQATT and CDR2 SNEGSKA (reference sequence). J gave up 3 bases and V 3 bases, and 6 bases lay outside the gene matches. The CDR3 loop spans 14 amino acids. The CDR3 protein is CSARGQGAEETQYF. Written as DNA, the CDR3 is TGCAGTGCTAGGGGTCAGGGGGCGGAAGAGACCCAGTACTTC.

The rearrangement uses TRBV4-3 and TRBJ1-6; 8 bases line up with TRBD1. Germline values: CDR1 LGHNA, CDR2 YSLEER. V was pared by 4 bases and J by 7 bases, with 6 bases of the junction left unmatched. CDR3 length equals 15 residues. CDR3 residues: CASSRGQGGNSPLHF. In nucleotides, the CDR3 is TGCGCCAGCAGCCGAGGACAGGGTGGAAATTCACCCCTCCACTTT.

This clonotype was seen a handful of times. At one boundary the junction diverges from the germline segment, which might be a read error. Here the CDR3 reads CASSRTRTVKEAQYF. The CDR3, as DNA: TGTGCCAGCAGTCGAACCCGGACAGTCAAAGAGGCCCAGTACTTC. The chain carries TRBV6-5 and TRBJ2-5, with D tentatively TRBD1 (6 bases). CDR3 length: 15 residues. The germline CDR1 and CDR2 sequences are MNHEY and SVGAGI.

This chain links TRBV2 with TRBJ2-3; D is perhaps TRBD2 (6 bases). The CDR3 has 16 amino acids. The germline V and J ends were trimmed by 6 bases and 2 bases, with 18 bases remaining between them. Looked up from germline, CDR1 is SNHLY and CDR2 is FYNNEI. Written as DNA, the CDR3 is TGTGCCAGCAGATTAGCGGAAACTAAGCCCACAGATACGCAGTATTTT. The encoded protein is CASRLAETKPTDTQYF.